This TCR beta chain was identified in a study of shared clonotypes between healthy human individuals. Study-level findings and limits: Naive subsets, compared against memory subsets, generally had larger estimated richness values. In this cohort, only blood was sampled, and tissue repertoires likely differ.

The table came from immunoSEQ multiplex PCR; TCRdb's copy has only in-frame clones and leaves some out. Of about 2.4 million clones in the sample, approximately 93% were seen once. Trimming removed 1 base from V and 1 base from J; junction bases left unmatched: 7. Germline V CDR1 and CDR2: KGHSH, LQKENI. The CDR3 runs 18 residues. Points on this clone: Its antigen is not identified.

This receptor was taken from a man aged 18 to 30 in good health. Some clones in this sample may be carry-over from other donors' samples. This sequence joins TRBV18 and TRBJ2-1; TRBD1 agrees at 10 bases. Sequenced material: naive CD4+ T cells from PBMCs. Subset denoted: CD45RA+ positively selected. Here the CDR3 reads CASSPLRQGAGSYNEQFF. Written as DNA, the CDR3 is TGTGCCAGCTCACCACTCAGACAGGGGGCCGGTTCCTACAATGAGCAGTTCTTC.